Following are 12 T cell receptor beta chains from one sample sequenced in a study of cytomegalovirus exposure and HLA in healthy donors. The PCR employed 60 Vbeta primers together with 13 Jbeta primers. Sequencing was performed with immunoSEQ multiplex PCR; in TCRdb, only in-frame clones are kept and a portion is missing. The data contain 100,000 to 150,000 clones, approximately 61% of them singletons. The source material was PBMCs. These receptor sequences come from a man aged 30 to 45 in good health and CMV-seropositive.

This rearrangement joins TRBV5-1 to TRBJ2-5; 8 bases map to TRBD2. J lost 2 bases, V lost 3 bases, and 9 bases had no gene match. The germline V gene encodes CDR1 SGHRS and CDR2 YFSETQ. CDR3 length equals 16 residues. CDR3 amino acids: CASSSMGLGMQETQYF. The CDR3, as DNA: TGCGCCAGCAGCTCCATGGGACTAGGGATGCAAGAGACCCAGTACTTC.

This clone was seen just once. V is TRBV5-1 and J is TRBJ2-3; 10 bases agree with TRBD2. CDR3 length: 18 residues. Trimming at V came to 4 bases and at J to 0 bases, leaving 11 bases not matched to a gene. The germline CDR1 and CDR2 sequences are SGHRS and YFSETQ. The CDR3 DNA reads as TGCGCCAGCAGCCGGCTAGCGGGAGTGTCCGCAAGCACAGATACGCAGTATTTT. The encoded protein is CASSRLAGVSASTDTQYF.

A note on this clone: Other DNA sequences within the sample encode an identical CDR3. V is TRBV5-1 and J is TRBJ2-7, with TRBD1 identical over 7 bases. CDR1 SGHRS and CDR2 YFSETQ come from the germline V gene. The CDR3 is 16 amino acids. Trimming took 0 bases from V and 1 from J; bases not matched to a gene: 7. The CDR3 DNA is TGCGCCAGCAGCTTGGTTAGGGACAGTGATTCCTACGAGCAGTACTTC. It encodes CASSLVRDSDSYEQYF.

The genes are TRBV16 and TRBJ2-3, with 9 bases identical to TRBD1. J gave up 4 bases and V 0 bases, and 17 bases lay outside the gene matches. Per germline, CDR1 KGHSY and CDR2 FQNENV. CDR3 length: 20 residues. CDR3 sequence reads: CASSQSDLNRDRAYSDTQYF. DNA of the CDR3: TGTGCCAGCAGCCAATCCGACCTGAACCGGGACAGGGCCTATTCAGATACGCAGTATTTT.

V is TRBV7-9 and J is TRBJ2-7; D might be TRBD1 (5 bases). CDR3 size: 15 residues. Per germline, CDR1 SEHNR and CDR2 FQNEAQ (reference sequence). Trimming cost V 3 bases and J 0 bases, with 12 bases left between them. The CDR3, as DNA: TGTGCCAGCAGCTTCGGGCAGGGCAACTCCTACGAGCAGTACTTC. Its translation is CASSFGQGNSYEQYF.

As DNA, the CDR3 is TGTGCCAGCAGCCCCCTAGCGGGAGAGGCCAACGTCCTGACTTTC. This encodes CASSPLAGEANVLTF. This chain connects TRBV7-9 to TRBJ2-6; TRBD2 matches at 10 bases. The V and J ends lost 5 bases and 6 bases, in that order; junction bases with no gene match: 4. The CDR3 spans 15 residues. The germline gives CDR1 SEHNR, CDR2 FQNEAQ (reference sequence).

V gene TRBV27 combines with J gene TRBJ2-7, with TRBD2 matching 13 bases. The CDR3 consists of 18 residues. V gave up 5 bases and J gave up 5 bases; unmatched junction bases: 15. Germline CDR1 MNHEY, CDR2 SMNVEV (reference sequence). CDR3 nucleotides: TGTGCCAGCAGTCCCAATCTTTGGACTAGCGGGAGCACCCACGAGCAGTACTTC. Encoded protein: CASSPNLWTSGSTHEQYF.

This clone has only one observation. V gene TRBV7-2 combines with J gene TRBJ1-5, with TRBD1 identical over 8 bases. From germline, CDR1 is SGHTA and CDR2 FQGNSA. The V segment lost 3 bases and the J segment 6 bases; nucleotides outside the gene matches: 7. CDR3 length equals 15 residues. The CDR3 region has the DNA TGTGCCAGCAGCTTGGGCAGGGGGCCTTTTCAGCCCCAGCATTTT. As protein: CASSLGRGPFQPQHF.

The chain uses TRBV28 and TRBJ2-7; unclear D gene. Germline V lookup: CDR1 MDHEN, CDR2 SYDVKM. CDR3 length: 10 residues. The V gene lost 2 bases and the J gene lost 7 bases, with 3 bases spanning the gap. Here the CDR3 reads CASSLAEQYF. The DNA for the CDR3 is TGTGCCAGCAGTTTAGCGGAGCAGTACTTC.

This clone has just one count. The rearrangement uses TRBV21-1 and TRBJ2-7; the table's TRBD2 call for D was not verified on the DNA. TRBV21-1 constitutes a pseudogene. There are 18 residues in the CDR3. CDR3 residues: CASSLRLPYSGSTYEQYF. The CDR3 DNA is TGTGCCAGCAGCCTGCGACTTCCTTATAGCGGGAGCACCTACGAGCAGTACTTC.

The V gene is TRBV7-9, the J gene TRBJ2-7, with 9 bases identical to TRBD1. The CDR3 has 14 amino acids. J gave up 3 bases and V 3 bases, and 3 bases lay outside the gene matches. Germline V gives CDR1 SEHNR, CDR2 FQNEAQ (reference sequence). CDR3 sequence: CASSLTGGGYEQYF. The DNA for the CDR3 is TGTGCCAGCAGCTTGACAGGGGGAGGCTACGAGCAGTACTTC.

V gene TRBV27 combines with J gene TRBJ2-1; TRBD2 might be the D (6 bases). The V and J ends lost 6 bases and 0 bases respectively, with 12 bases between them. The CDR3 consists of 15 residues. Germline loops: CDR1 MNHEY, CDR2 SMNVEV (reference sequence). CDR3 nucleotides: TGTGCCAGCAGGCTAGCGTCGAGCTCCTACAATGAGCAGTTCTTC. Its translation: CASRLASSSYNEQFF.